The 17 T cell receptor beta chains given below trace back to one sample, sequenced in a study of human T cells and chemical hapten exposure. TCRdb called the RACE reads again in MiXCR, with one record for every CDR3 protein. Of 300,000 to 350,000 distinct CDR3 sequences listed, around 6.9% were seen once; the top ten hold 7% to 10%. Time point described: patch test 1, 2 weeks after DPC sensitization. Treatment: therapeutic diphenylcyclopropenone sensitization with weekly scalp DPC. This specimen consisted of whole blood, obtained in connection with sensitization to the hapten diphenylcyclopropenone (DPC). The origin of the receptors is a woman in her late teens or twenties with alopecia areata. Some clones in this sample may be carry-over from other donors' samples.

This clonotype was picked up many times. The rearrangement joins TRBV11-1 to TRBJ2-7; D may match TRBD1 or TRBD2 (5 bases each). Germline CDR1 and CDR2: SGHAT and FQDESV (reference sequence). The CDR3 totals 15 residues. The V and J ends lost 1 base and 3 bases respectively, with 13 bases between them. The CDR3 is CASSLGSGPHYEQYF. Here the CDR3 DNA reads TGTGCCAGCAGCTTAGGATCGGGACCACACTACGAGCAGTACTTC.

This chain uses TRBV28 with TRBJ1-5; 7 bases match TRBD1. Trimming took 2 bases from V and 1 from J; bases not matched to a gene: 5. The V gene's germline CDR1 is MDHEN and CDR2 SYDVKM. CDR3 length: 16 residues. DNA of the CDR3: TGTGCCAGCAGTTTACTAGGGGGCGGAAGCAATCAGCCCCAGCATTTT. Translation gives CASSLLGGGSNQPQHF.

This clonotype showed up just a few times. J is TRBJ1-2 and V is TRBV12-3 or TRBV12-4; the D is unclear. The V gene lost 3 bases and the J gene lost 1 base, with 6 bases spanning the gap. The CDR3 covers 13 residues. CDR3 region: CASSFAFNYGYTF. The CDR3 nucleotides read TGTGCCAGCAGTTTTGCCTTTAACTATGGCTACACCTTC.

This clonotype was detected only a few times. The rearrangement links TRBV5-1 to TRBJ2-3, with 9 nucleotides matching TRBD2. The CDR3 totals 16 residues. CDR1 and CDR2 (germline): SGHRS, YFSETQ. V gave up 4 bases and J gave up 4 bases; unmatched junction bases: 10. The CDR3 sequence: CASSPADSGGSDTQYF. In DNA, the CDR3 is TGCGCCAGCAGCCCGGCAGACAGCGGGGGGTCAGATACGCAGTATTTT.

This clonotype has only a few counts. This sequence joins TRBV12-3 or TRBV12-4 and TRBJ2-7, with D perhaps matching TRBD1 or TRBD2 (5 bases each). V was pared by 4 bases and J by 2 bases, with 18 bases between. The CDR3 loop spans 16 amino acids. CDR3 sequence reads: CASSSNTPGPPYEQYF. CDR3 nucleotide sequence: TGTGCCAGCAGTTCTAACACCCCGGGACCACCCTACGAGCAGTACTTC.

This clonotype has only a few counts. V usage is TRBV20-1 and J usage is TRBJ1-2; D uncertain. This CDR3 region has 14 residues. The ends were cut back, 4 bases at V and 4 bases at J, with 16 bases in the middle. Germline assignment: CDR1 DFQATT and CDR2 SNEGSKA (reference sequence). The CDR3 spells CSAMPTSSGYGYTF. In DNA, the CDR3 is TGCAGTGCTATGCCGACCAGTTCTGGCTATGGCTACACCTTC.

The chain joins TRBV7-9 to TRBJ2-4; 8 bases are shared with TRBD1. CDR1 is SEHNR and CDR2 is FQNEAQ in the germline V gene (reference sequence). The trim removed 5 bases at V and 7 bases at J, leaving 4 bases unmatched. The CDR3 covers 13 residues. CDR3 loop: CASSTGQGNIQYF. For the CDR3, the DNA is TGTGCCAGCAGCACCGGACAGGGCAACATTCAGTACTTC. Drawing the rest from reference TRBV7-9 and TRBJ2-4, the complete variable domain is DTGVSQNPRHKITKRGQNVTFRCDPISEHNRLYWYRQTLGQGPEFLTYFQNEAQLEKSRLLSDRFSAERPKGSFSTLEIQRTEQGDSAMYLCASSTGQGNIQYFGAGTRLSVL.

The V gene is TRBV12-3 or TRBV12-4, the J gene TRBJ2-7, with D possibly matching TRBD1 (6 bases). The CDR3 runs 13 residues. V lost 5 bases to trimming and J lost 5 bases, with 13 bases between them. The CDR3 coding sequence is TGTGCCAGCAGTAGCACCTCAGGGGACGAGCAGTACTTC. Protein sequence: CASSSTSGDEQYF.

This clonotype was counted a few times. The CDR3 nucleotides are TGTGCCAGAAGCTTTTTCAGGGGTCACTATGGCTACACCTTC. Translation: CARSFFRGHYGYTF. The J gene is TRBJ1-2, the V gene TRBV5-3; a possible D gene is TRBD1 (6 bases). TRBV5-3 belongs to the ORF category, with a function that is uncertain. The CDR3 totals 14 residues. V lost 2 bases and J lost 3, with 11 bases in between.

This clonotype was observed a few times. The chain recombines TRBV7-2 with TRBJ1-4, with TRBD1 matching 9 bases. The CDR3 has 15 amino acids. Germline CDR1 is SGHTA and CDR2 is FQGNSA. The J segment lost 5 bases and the V segment lost 1 base, leaving 2 bases of the junction unmatched. CDR3 DNA: TGTGCCAGCAGCTTAGGGGACAGGGACAATGAAAAACTGTTTTTT. Amino acids: CASSLGDRDNEKLFF.

The chain couples TRBV2 to TRBJ2-3, with TRBD2 identical over 13 bases. Germline V gene lookup returns CDR1 SNHLY and CDR2 FYNNEI. V gave up 2 bases and J gave up 0 bases; unmatched junction bases: 5. The CDR3 is made up of 18 amino acids. The CDR3 is CASSERTSGGGSTDTQYF. CDR3 nucleotides: TGTGCCAGCAGTGAAAGGACTAGCGGGGGAGGGAGCACAGATACGCAGTATTTT. Variable domain in full (rest from reference TRBV2 and TRBJ2-3): EPEVTQTPSHQVTQMGQEVILRCVPISNHLYFYWYRQILGQKVEFLVSFYNNEISEKSEIFDDQFSVERPDGSNFTLKIRSTKLEDSAMYFCASSERTSGGGSTDTQYFGPGTRLTVL.

Remarks on this clonotype: A read error may produce the germline difference seen at one junction end. The rearrangement joins TRBV18 to TRBJ1-3; D not certain. Germline lookup yields CDR1 KGHSH and CDR2 LQKENI. CDR3 size: 13 residues. DNA of the CDR3: TGTGCCAGCTTGGTGAGCTCTGGAAACATCATATATTTT. Its protein product is CASLVSSGNIIYF.

The rearrangement uses TRBV20-1 and TRBJ1-1, with TRBD1 matching over 7 bases. After removal of 4 bases from V and 4 bases from J, the junction contained 9 bases not matched to a gene. The CDR3 loop spans 14 amino acids. Germline CDR1 DFQATT, CDR2 SNEGSKA (reference sequence). CDR3: CSANRPTGSTEAFF. The CDR3 bases are TGCAGTGCTAACCGGCCGACAGGGAGCACTGAAGCTTTCTTT.

There are many counts of this clonotype. The J gene is TRBJ2-5, the V gene TRBV7-2, with D possibly TRBD2 on 5 matching bases. The ends were cut back, 6 bases at V and 5 bases at J, with 10 bases in the middle. Germline assignment: CDR1 SGHTA and CDR2 FQGNSA. The CDR3 runs 12 residues. This CDR3 reads CASRFGGETQYF. The DNA for the CDR3 is TGTGCCAGCAGGTTCGGAGGTGAGACCCAGTACTTC.

A few counts support this clonotype. The chain joins TRBV7-6 to TRBJ1-4; no definite D call. V dropped 1 base and J dropped 2 bases, with 8 bases sitting between them. CDR1 and CDR2 from the germline V gene are SGHVS and FNYEAQ. The CDR3 sequence is 15 residues long. The CDR3 DNA reads as TGTGCCAGCAGCTTAGTGTCAGACACTAATGAAAAACTGTTTTTT. It encodes CASSLVSDTNEKLFF.

Many counts were recorded for this clonotype. This chain uses TRBV4-1 with TRBJ2-7, with 7 bases matching TRBD1. The V gene's germline CDR1 is MGHRA and CDR2 YSYEKL. Trimming cost V 1 base and J 2 bases; bases outside gene matches: 2. This CDR3 contains 14 residues. In nucleotides, the CDR3 is TGCGCCAGCAGCCAAGGGACAGGCACCTACGAGCAGTACTTC. Amino acids: CASSQGTGTYEQYF.

The chain links TRBV11-1 to TRBJ2-7; 7 nucleotides match TRBD1. This CDR3 has 17 residues. With 1 base clipped from V and 7 bases from J, the junction kept 16 bases outside the gene matches. CDR1 SGHAT and CDR2 FQDESV come from the germline V gene (reference sequence). The CDR3 sequence: CASSLGQTGPLGEEQYF. The DNA of the CDR3 is TGTGCCAGCAGCTTAGGGCAGACAGGGCCCCTCGGAGAAGAGCAGTACTTC.